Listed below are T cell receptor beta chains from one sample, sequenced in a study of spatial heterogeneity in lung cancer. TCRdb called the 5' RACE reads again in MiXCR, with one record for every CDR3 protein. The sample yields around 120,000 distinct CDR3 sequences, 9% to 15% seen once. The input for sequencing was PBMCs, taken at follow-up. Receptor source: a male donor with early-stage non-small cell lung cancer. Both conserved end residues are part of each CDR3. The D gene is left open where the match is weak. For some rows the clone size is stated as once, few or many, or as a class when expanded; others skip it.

TGCAGTGCTAGCCCAGGGGGCAGTTATGGCTACACCTTC	CSASPGGSYGYTF	TRBD1	-	TRBJ1-2	TRBV20-1
TGCGCCAGCAGTCCTACAGGGTCCAACACTGAAGCTTTCTTT	CASSPTGSNTEAFF	-	many	TRBJ1-1	TRBV5-1
TGTGCCAGCAGGAACCCCGGGAACAATTCACCCCTCCACTTT	CASRNPGNNSPLHF	-	few	TRBJ1-6	TRBV6-2/TRBV6-3
TGTGCCAGCAGTTACTCGAGGAGAGGGGTAAACACTGAAGCTTTCTTT	CASSYSRRGVNTEAFF	-	-	TRBJ1-1	TRBV6-5
TGTGCCAGCTCCTCACTACAGGGGGGATTCGAGCAGTTCTTC	CASSSLQGGFEQFF	TRBD1	few	TRBJ2-1	TRBV4-2
TGCGCCAGCAGCCAAACCTGGGCAGGATTTGGACCCCAGCATTTT	CASSQTWAGFGPQHF	-	many	TRBJ1-5	TRBV4-1
TGTGCCAGCAGATCCGGGACAGGGAATTCACCCCTCCACTTT	CASRSGTGNSPLHF	TRBD1	-	TRBJ1-6	TRBV28
TGTGCCAGCAGCCTCCCCCGGACCCTCACGGATACGCAGTATTTT	CASSLPRTLTDTQYF	-	-	TRBJ2-3	TRBV7-2
TGCGCCAGCAGCTTGGACGCAACTAATGAAAAACTGTTTTTT	CASSLDATNEKLFF	-	many	TRBJ1-4	TRBV5-1
TGTGCCAGCAGTTTCGAGGGTGAGACTTATCAGCCCCAGCATTTT	CASSFEGETYQPQHF	-	many	TRBJ1-5	TRBV6-2/TRBV6-3
TGTGCCAGCAGTAACGGCAGGCCTCTTAATGAAAAACTGTTTTTT	CASSNGRPLNEKLFF	-	many	TRBJ1-4	TRBV6-5
TGTGCCAGCAGTCCATTTTCGAAACAGGGTCTCCCTGGCTACACCTTC	CASSPFSKQGLPGYTF	-	-	TRBJ1-2	TRBV12-3/TRBV12-4
TGTGCCAGTAATACCCCCCGGCTAGCCTACAATGAGCAGTTCTTC	CASNTPRLAYNEQFF	-	many	TRBJ2-1	TRBV19
TGTGCCAGCAGCCCCAGGGGGAAGACCCAGTACTTC	CASSPRGKTQYF	TRBD1	-	TRBJ2-5	TRBV12-3/TRBV12-4
TGCAGTGCTCGGGGACAGGGAGGGCGAGAGACCCAGTACTTC	CSARGQGGRETQYF	TRBD1	-	TRBJ2-5	TRBV20-1
TGTGCCAGCAGTTTATTCGGCAGGGTAGGTTCACCCCTCCACTTT	CASSLFGRVGSPLHF	-	many	TRBJ1-6	TRBV28
TGTGCCAGCACGCGACCCGGACGGCTGAATCAGCCCCAGCATTTT	CASTRPGRLNQPQHF	-	many	TRBJ1-5	TRBV6-2/TRBV6-3
TGCAGTGCTTTCGCAGGGGGAGAGACTGGGGCCAACGTCCTGACTTTC	CSAFAGGETGANVLTF	TRBD1	few	TRBJ2-6	TRBV20-1
TGTGCCAGCAGCGCGACTAGCGGGGCCGGGGAGACCCAGTACTTC	CASSATSGAGETQYF	TRBD2	-	TRBJ2-5	TRBV7-3
TGCGCCAGCAGCCATGACAGGGGGCAAGCCGGGGAGCTGTTTTTT	CASSHDRGQAGELFF	TRBD1	few	TRBJ2-2	TRBV4-1
TGCGCCAGCAGCCAGGGAAGGGGTACCTACGAGCAGTACTTC	CASSQGRGTYEQYF	-	many	TRBJ2-7	TRBV4-3
TGTGCCAGCACCTTAGTCGTCAGGGCCAATTCACCCCTCCACTTT	CASTLVVRANSPLHF	-	-	TRBJ1-6	TRBV28
TGCGCCAGCAGATCTAGCGGGGGGAACGAGCAGTACTTC	CASRSSGGNEQYF	TRBD2	many	TRBJ2-7	TRBV10-2
TGTGCCAGCAGCGGGCGAAGTTCCCCACTTAACTATGGCTACACCTTC	CASSGRSSPLNYGYTF	-	once	TRBJ1-2	TRBV9
TGTGCCAGCAGCCAAGTTTCCCAGCAGCAGTACTTC	CASSQVSQQQYF	-	-	TRBJ2-7	TRBV3-1
TGTGCCAGTAGTATGGCAGGGGTCTATAGCAATCAGCCCCAGCATTTT	CASSMAGVYSNQPQHF	-	few	TRBJ1-5	TRBV19
TGCGCCAGCAGCCAAGGAGGACAGATCAATCAGCCCCAGCATTTT	CASSQGGQINQPQHF	-	-	TRBJ1-5	TRBV4-1
TGCGCCAGCAGCCCAGGACTAGCGATGAACACCGGGGAGCTGTTTTTT	CASSPGLAMNTGELFF	TRBD2	many	TRBJ2-2	TRBV5-1
TGTGCCAGCAGCTTGGGCCTTCAGCCCCAGCATTTT	CASSLGLQPQHF	-	-	TRBJ1-5	TRBV7-2
TGCGCCAGCAGCCCGGGACAGGGGATACTAAATCAGCCCCAGCATTTT	CASSPGQGILNQPQHF	TRBD1	few	TRBJ1-5	TRBV4-3
TGTGCCAGCAGACCGGGACAGGGAGCTGAAGCTTTCTTT	CASRPGQGAEAFF	TRBD1	few	TRBJ1-1	TRBV28
TGTGCCAGCAGCTTAGAACCCGGCTCCTACAATGAGCAGTTCTTC	CASSLEPGSYNEQFF	-	-	TRBJ2-1	TRBV7-2
TGTGCCAGCAGCCCCGAACTAGCGGACATTCTTGATGGCTACACCTTC	CASSPELADILDGYTF	-	-	TRBJ1-2	TRBV6-1
TGCAGTGCTAGAGATAGGAGCAGGGTGACTGAAGCTTTCTTT	CSARDRSRVTEAFF	-	few	TRBJ1-1	TRBV20-1
TGCGCCAGCAGCTTGGGACAGGGGAAGGGTGAGCAGTTCTTC	CASSLGQGKGEQFF	TRBD1	many	TRBJ2-1	TRBV5-1
TGTGCCAGCAGCCTGACTGGAAGTACTCATTCACCCCTCCACTTT	CASSLTGSTHSPLHF	-	few	TRBJ1-6	TRBV7-9
TGTGCCAGCAGCTTCGGGGGTAGCGGGGGATACACCGGGGAGCTGTTTTTT	CASSFGGSGGYTGELFF	TRBD2	few	TRBJ2-2	TRBV7-2
TGTGCCAGCAGTTACTCGAAAGAACCGGCCAGCAGCAATGAGCAGTTCTTC	CASSYSKEPASSNEQFF	-	many	TRBJ2-1	TRBV6-2/TRBV6-3
TGTGCCAGCAGCCGGGACAGTATCATCTACTTC	CASSRDSIIYF	TRBD1	few	TRBJ2-5	TRBV2
TGTGCCAGCAGCTTTAGACAGGGGGAGAACTATGGCTACACCTTC	CASSFRQGENYGYTF	TRBD1	-	TRBJ1-2	TRBV11-3
TGCGCCAGCAGCCTACTAGCGGGGGAAGAGACCCAGTACTTC	CASSLLAGEETQYF	TRBD2	many	TRBJ2-5	TRBV5-1
TGTGCCAGCAGAGAAGAGGTCACCGGGGAGCTGTTTTTT	CASREEVTGELFF	-	few	TRBJ2-2	TRBV6-1
TGTGCCAGCAGCAAAATGGGGGGGCCTTACGAGCAGTACTTC	CASSKMGGPYEQYF	-	-	TRBJ2-7	TRBV21-1
TGTGCCAGTAGTCCTATATCCCCCGGGACAGCCGAGCAGTACTTC	CASSPISPGTAEQYF	TRBD1	many	TRBJ2-7	TRBV19
TGCAGCGTTGATTCTGGACAGGGCTCGGCTGGGGCCAACGTCCTGACTTTC	CSVDSGQGSAGANVLTF	TRBD1	-	TRBJ2-6	TRBV29-1
TGTGCCAGCTCACTCAGAGTACTAACGGGACAGGGGGCGCGGAATGAGCAGTTCTTC	CASSLRVLTGQGARNEQFF	TRBD1	many	TRBJ2-1	TRBV18
TGTGCCAGCAGTACGGGGGCCCGTACCGGGGAGCTGTTTTTT	CASSTGARTGELFF	-	many	TRBJ2-2	TRBV6-5
TGTGCCAGCAGGGATCTTCAGGGGTTTAGTGAGCAGTTCTTC	CASRDLQGFSEQFF	-	-	TRBJ2-1	TRBV14
TGTGCCAGCAGTTCCAGCGGGGATGGCGAGCAGTACTTC	CASSSSGDGEQYF	TRBD2	many	TRBJ2-7	TRBV28
TGTGCCAGCAGCAAAGGGACAGGGCCCTTCTACGAGCAGTACTTC	CASSKGTGPFYEQYF	TRBD1	many	TRBJ2-7	TRBV11-2
TGCGCCAGCAGCCCAGACAGTTTGCGATCACCCCTCCACTTT	CASSPDSLRSPLHF	-	-	TRBJ1-6	TRBV5-1
TGTGCCAGCAGCCTGGGGCTAACGACAGATACGCAGTATTTT	CASSLGLTTDTQYF	-	-	TRBJ2-3	TRBV7-2
TGTGCCATCTATCCAGGGTTCACTGAAGCTTTCTTT	CAIYPGFTEAFF	-	-	TRBJ1-1	TRBV6-1
TGTGCCAGCAGCCAAGGGGGGTTATACAATGAGCAGTTCTTC	CASSQGGLYNEQFF	-	many	TRBJ2-1	TRBV4-2
TGTGCCAGCGGGCAAGCGGGGGTGATTAGCACAGATACGCAGTATTTT	CASGQAGVISTDTQYF	TRBD2	-	TRBJ2-3	TRBV2
TGTGCCAGCAGCCAAGAATACGGGCAAGAGACCCAGTACTTC	CASSQEYGQETQYF	-	many	TRBJ2-5	TRBV14
TGTGCCAGCAGGGAACAGGGTCACCTCCACTTT	CASREQGHLHF	-	many	TRBJ1-6	TRBV28
TGTGCCAGCAGCCGTACCGGACAGGGAGGATCCTACGAGCAGTACTTC	CASSRTGQGGSYEQYF	TRBD1	few	TRBJ2-7	TRBV7-2